A selection of T cell receptor beta chains follows, all from one sample in a study of cytomegalovirus exposure and HLA in healthy donors. Sequenced by immunoSEQ multiplex PCR; TCRdb stores in-frame clones only, minus some. The sample holds 95,000 to 150,000 clones, around 80% seen once. The sequenced material came from PBMCs. These receptors were obtained from a woman in her 40s in good health and CMV-seropositive. Both conserved end residues are part of each CDR3. The D gene is left open where the match is weak. Clone size, where shown, is once, few, many, or a class for clones that have expanded.

15	-	TRBV10-3	-	TRBJ2-2	CAISEVRSNTGELFF	TGTGCCATCAGTGAGGTCAGATCGAACACCGGGGAGCTGTTTTTT
15	-	TRBV9	TRBD1	TRBJ1-4	CASSSGTGGVEKLFF	TGTGCCAGCAGCTCCGGGACAGGGGGCGTTGAAAAACTGTTTTTT
15	-	TRBV5-1	-	TRBJ2-6	CASSSSYSGANVLTF	TGCGCCAGCAGCTCCTCTTACTCTGGGGCCAACGTCCTGACTTTC
15	-	TRBV6-1	TRBD1	TRBJ2-5	CASSGTGTGRETQYF	TGTGCCAGCAGTGGCACCGGGACAGGGCGAGAGACCCAGTACTTC
15	-	TRBV19	-	TRBJ1-1	CASSRSGTMNTEAFF	TGTGCCAGTAGTAGATCCGGGACAATGAACACTGAAGCTTTCTTT
13	once	TRBV9	-	TRBJ2-1	CASSVDSNNEQFF	TGTGCCAGCAGCGTAGATTCTAACAATGAGCAGTTCTTC
14	few	TRBV5-1	-	TRBJ2-3	CASSLRARTDTQYF	TGCGCCAGCAGCCTGCGAGCTAGAACGGATACGCAGTATTTT
12	-	TRBV2	-	TRBJ1-4	CASSLRFEKLLF	TGTGCCAGCAGCCTTAGATTTGAAAAACTGCTTTTT
14	-	TRBV5-1	-	TRBJ1-2	CASSLGDSNYGYTF	TGCGCCAGCAGCTTGGGCGACAGCAACTATGGCTACACCTTC
14	few	TRBV6-4	TRBD1	TRBJ1-1	CASRAGQGASEAFF	TGTGCCAGCAGGGCCGGACAGGGGGCGAGTGAAGCTTTCTTT
15	-	TRBV5-4	-	TRBJ2-5	CASSSPLEGRETQYF	TGTGCCAGCAGCTCACCTCTTGAGGGGAGGGAGACCCAGTACTTC
12	few	TRBV30	-	TRBJ1-1	CAWVPNLQEAFF	TGTGCCTGGGTCCCGAACCTTCAGGAAGCTTTCTTT
15	once	TRBV4-1	-	TRBJ2-3	CASSRFGTGTDTQYF	TGCGCCAGCAGCCGATTCGGTACGGGCACAGATACGCAGTATTTT
11	-	TRBV25-1	-	TRBJ1-3	CASSSGSTIYF	TGTGCCAGCAGTTCCGGGTCCACCATATATTTT
13	-	TRBV7-9	-	TRBJ1-3	CASSRETPNTIYF	TGTGCCAGCAGCCGGGAGACGCCCAACACCATATATTTT
14	few	TRBV4-2	-	TRBJ1-4	CASSQGNGDEKLFF	TGTGCCAGCAGCCAAGGGAATGGAGATGAAAAACTGTTTTTT
13	few	TRBV5-1	-	TRBJ2-3	CASSLSGPDTQYF	TGCGCCAGCAGCTTGAGTGGGCCAGATACGCAGTATTTT
17	-	TRBV4-1	TRBD2	TRBJ2-2	CASSQDRGGFGAGELFF	TGCGCCAGCAGCCAAGATCGGGGAGGGTTCGGGGCCGGGGAGCTGTTTTTT
15	-	TRBV29-1	TRBD2	TRBJ2-7	CSVEVRTSGIYEQYF	TGCAGCGTTGAAGTTAGGACTAGCGGGATCTACGAGCAGTACTTC
12	-	TRBV19	TRBD2	TRBJ2-1	CASGLAGNEQFF	TGTGCCAGCGGACTAGCGGGAAACGAGCAGTTCTTC
13	-	TRBV5-4	-	TRBJ1-4	CASSSATNEKLFF	TGTGCCAGCAGCTCGGCAACTAATGAAAAACTGTTTTTT
14	-	TRBV27	-	TRBJ2-7	CASSLSGASYEQYF	TGTGCCAGCAGTTTATCAGGGGCCTCCTACGAGCAGTACTTC
15	-	TRBV19	-	TRBJ2-7	CASSIDPGSSYEQYF	TGTGCCAGTAGTATAGATCCAGGCAGCTCCTACGAGCAGTACTTC
14	-	TRBV25-1	-	TRBJ1-1	CASSSTGRGTEAFF	TGTGCCAGCAGCTCGACGGGTCGTGGCACTGAAGCTTTCTTT
15	-	TRBV4-3	TRBD2	TRBJ2-1	CASSQEAGLFNEQFF	TGCGCCAGCAGCCAAGAGGCGGGACTATTCAATGAGCAGTTCTTC
15	-	TRBV9	-	TRBJ1-5	CASSVSPGWNQPQHF	TGTGCCAGCAGCGTCTCTCCGGGTTGGAATCAGCCCCAGCATTTT
14	-	TRBV7-9	-	TRBJ2-7	CASSLFPLYYEQYF	TGTGCCAGCAGCTTATTCCCCCTCTACTACGAGCAGTACTTC
14	-	TRBV7-9	TRBD1	TRBJ2-5	CASSIDRERETQYF	TGTGCCAGCAGCATCGACAGGGAAAGAGAGACCCAGTACTTC
11	-	TRBV7-9	TRBD1	TRBJ2-7	CASSRGLEQYF	TGTGCCAGCAGCAGGGGGCTCGAGCAGTACTTC
12	-	TRBV29-1	-	TRBJ2-7	CSVSTVTYEQYF	TGCAGCGTCTCTACAGTCACCTACGAGCAGTACTTC
16	once	TRBV5-6	TRBD1	TRBJ1-1	CASSLFEGRGPSEAFF	TGTGCCAGCAGCTTGTTCGAGGGCAGGGGGCCTTCTGAAGCTTTCTTT
19	few	TRBV7-9	TRBD1	TRBJ1-5	CASSLGTGSGSYSNQPQHF	TGTGCCAGCAGCTTAGGGACAGGGTCGGGATCTTATAGCAATCAGCCCCAGCATTTT
17	-	TRBV4-1	TRBD2	TRBJ2-7	CASSQDVRAGVWYEQYF	TGCGCCAGCAGCCAAGATGTACGAGCGGGAGTTTGGTACGAGCAGTACTTC
13	-	TRBV5-8	TRBD1	TRBJ2-7	CASSRGTAYEQYF	TGTGCCAGCAGCCGTGGGACAGCCTACGAGCAGTACTTC
15	few	TRBV19	TRBD2	TRBJ2-5	CASSIRGLAGETQYF	TGTGCCAGTAGTATAAGGGGACTAGCGGGAGAGACCCAGTACTTC
15	-	TRBV2	TRBD1	TRBJ1-3	CASSVDRSSGNTIYF	TGTGCCAGCAGTGTGGACAGGTCTTCTGGAAACACCATATATTTT
12	-	TRBV7-9	-	TRBJ1-1	CASSQTGTGAFF	TGTGCCAGCAGCCAGACCGGGACTGGAGCTTTCTTT
15	-	TRBV6-1	-	TRBJ2-6	CASAPQASGANVLTF	TGTGCCAGCGCACCTCAAGCATCGGGGGCCAACGTCCTGACTTTC
13	-	TRBV5-1	TRBD1	TRBJ2-5	CASSPDRGLEQYF	TGCGCCAGCAGCCCTGACAGGGGGCTTGAGCAGTACTTC
14	-	TRBV7-9	TRBD2	TRBJ2-5	CASSLSGGQETQYF	TGTGCCAGCAGCCTTAGCGGGGGTCAAGAGACCCAGTACTTC
13	-	TRBV18	-	TRBJ1-1	CASSSTGNTEAFF	TGTGCCAGCTCATCGACAGGGAACACTGAAGCTTTCTTT
14	-	TRBV27	-	TRBJ1-1	CASSTWGRDTEAFF	TGTGCCAGCAGTACATGGGGGCGGGACACTGAAGCTTTCTTT
14	-	TRBV9	-	TRBJ2-7	CASSPRDNYYEQYF	TGTGCCAGCAGTCCCCGGGACAATTACTACGAGCAGTACTTC
14	-	TRBV4-1	-	TRBJ2-5	CASRPTLDLETQYF	TGCGCCAGCAGACCCACCTTAGACTTAGAGACCCAGTACTTC
14	-	TRBV13	TRBD1	TRBJ1-1	CASSPRTGDTEAFF	TGTGCCAGCAGCCCGCGGACAGGGGACACTGAAGCTTTCTTT
20	-	TRBV5-1	TRBD2	TRBJ2-7	CASSSLRTSRGGLPEDEQYF	TGCGCCAGCAGCTCCCTACGGACAAGCCGCGGGGGTCTCCCTGAGGACGAGCAGTACTTC
15	-	TRBV5-6	TRBD1	TRBJ1-2	CASSSGQGANYGYTF	TGTGCCAGCAGCTCGGGACAGGGGGCGAACTATGGCTACACCTTC
20	-	TRBV15	TRBD1	TRBJ2-7	CATSRGTRDRGRRWNYEQYF	TGTGCCACCAGCAGGGGAACCCGGGACAGGGGGCGTAGGTGGAACTACGAGCAGTACTTC
16	-	TRBV2	-	TRBJ2-7	CASSEAGAGRYGEQYF	TGTGCCAGCAGTGAAGCGGGCGCAGGGAGGTACGGCGAGCAGTACTTC
14	-	TRBV30	-	TRBJ2-1	CAWSGASVYNEQFF	TGTGCCTGGAGCGGGGCTAGCGTTTACAATGAGCAGTTCTTC